This T cell receptor (beta chain) comes out of a study of cytomegalovirus exposure and HLA in healthy donors. Findings and caveats of the study: The tendency of first-cohort TCR clusters to co-occur in the 120 or so validation repertoires was identified by a subsequent analysis. The listing of 150 to 200 TCR beta chains classed them as cytomegalovirus-associated.

As regards this clone: Its antigen is as yet unknown.

The ends were cut back, 1 base at V and 0 bases at J, with 16 bases in the middle. The CDR3 extends over 16 amino acids. The germline V gene encodes CDR1 GTSNPN and CDR2 SVGIG (reference sequence). Generated by immunoSEQ multiplex PCR, the TCRdb table keeps only in-frame clones and is missing some. The repertoire holds 250,000 to 400,000 clones, with approximately 85% as singletons. The chain combines TRBV30 with TRBJ2-7; D ambiguous. The TCR sequence derives from a man aged 25-45 years in good health and CMV-seronegative. Sequenced sample: PBMCs. CDR3 nucleotides: TGTGCCTGGAGTGGATCCTTTACTGATACCTCCTACGAGCAGTACTTC. As protein: CAWSGSFTDTSYEQYF.